This record looks at one T cell receptor beta chain sequence and its context. As yet, its antigen is unknown. The entry originates in a study of OX40 agonist ivuxolimab in advanced cancers. Whole-study findings and limits: The CD4+ and CD8+ T cells in the blood had expanded clonally by week 6 at 0.1 to 3.0 mg/kg.

The table came from immunoSEQ multiplex PCR; TCRdb's copy has only in-frame clones and leaves some out. The sample lists some 50,000 clones; about 88% were seen once. Germline V CDR1 and CDR2: SGHNT, YYREEE (reference sequence). Unmatched junction bases numbered 6, after V lost 4 bases and J lost 2 bases. The CDR3 extends over 15 amino acids. This clonotype was sampled from an adult with an advanced solid tumor such as melanoma, head and neck, liver or kidney cancer. The sequencing here drew on CD4+ or CD8+ T cells sorted from blood, taken in a trial of the OX40 agonist ivuxolimab. The chain recombines TRBV5-4 with TRBJ2-3, with 8 positions matching TRBD2. The DNA for the CDR3 is TGTGCCAGCAGCCGGGAGGGCCTAACCACAGATACGCAGTATTTT. Amino acid sequence: CASSREGLTTDTQYF.